A selection of T cell receptor beta chains follows, all from one sample in a study of cytomegalovirus exposure and HLA in healthy donors. Assay: immunoSEQ multiplex PCR; the TCRdb copy retains only in-frame clones and omits some. In the table there are about 400,000 clones, 86% of which are singletons. The sequenced sample was PBMCs. The receptors stem from a woman in her late teens or twenties in good health and CMV-seronegative. CDR3s leave out the opening cysteine and the closing phenylalanine or tryptophan. The order of the fields is CDR3 protein, V gene, clone size, J gene. The size of a clone is reported for some rows only, either as once, few or many, or as a class for expanded clones.

CDR3: ASSEGTSGIQY
V: TRBV7-6
size: -
J: TRBJ2-4

CDR3: ASRTGKETQY
V: TRBV6-1
size: -
J: TRBJ2-5

CDR3: ASSIDRSSYGYT
V: TRBV19
size: few
J: TRBJ1-2

CDR3: AWSVLRVDRGRGNTIY
V: TRBV30
size: -
J: TRBJ1-3

CDR3: ASAYLAKFGEQF
V: TRBV7-3
size: -
J: TRBJ2-1

CDR3: ASRPGQGSGYGYT
V: TRBV6-5
size: -
J: TRBJ1-2

CDR3: ASSLKGAGQETQY
V: TRBV7-9
size: -
J: TRBJ2-5

CDR3: ASSLGSPDNSPLH
V: TRBV5-1
size: -
J: TRBJ1-6

CDR3: ASSLASSSYEQY
V: TRBV5-1
size: -
J: TRBJ2-7

CDR3: ASSRDRVTDTQY
V: TRBV18
size: -
J: TRBJ2-3